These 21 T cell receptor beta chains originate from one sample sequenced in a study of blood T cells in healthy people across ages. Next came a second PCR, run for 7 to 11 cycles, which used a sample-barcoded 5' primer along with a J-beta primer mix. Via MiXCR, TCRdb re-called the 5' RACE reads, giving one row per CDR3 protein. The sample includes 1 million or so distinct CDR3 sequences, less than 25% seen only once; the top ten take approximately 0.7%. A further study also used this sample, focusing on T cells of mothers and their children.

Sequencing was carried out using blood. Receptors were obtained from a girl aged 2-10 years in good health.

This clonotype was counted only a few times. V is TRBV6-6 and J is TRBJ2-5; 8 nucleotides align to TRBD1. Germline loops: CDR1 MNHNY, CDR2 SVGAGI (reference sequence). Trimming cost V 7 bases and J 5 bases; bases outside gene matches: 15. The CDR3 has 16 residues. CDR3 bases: TGTGCCAGCAATCAGGGGGCCAACCTGGGTAGGGAGACCCAGTACTTC. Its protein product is CASNQGANLGRETQYF.

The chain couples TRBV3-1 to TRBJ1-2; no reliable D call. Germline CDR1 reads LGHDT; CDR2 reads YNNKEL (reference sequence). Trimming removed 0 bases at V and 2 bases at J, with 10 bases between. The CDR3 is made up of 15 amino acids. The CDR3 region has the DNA TGTGCCAGCAGCCAAGATAACCGGGCCAACTATGGCTACACCTTC. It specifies CASSQDNRANYGYTF.

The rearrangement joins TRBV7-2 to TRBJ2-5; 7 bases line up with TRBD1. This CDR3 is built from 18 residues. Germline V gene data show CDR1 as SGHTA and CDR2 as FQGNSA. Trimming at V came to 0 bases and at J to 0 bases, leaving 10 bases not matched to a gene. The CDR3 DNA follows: TGTGCCAGCAGCTTAGCGTGGAGAGGGGGCCTCGACCAAGAGACCCAGTACTTC. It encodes CASSLAWRGGLDQETQYF.

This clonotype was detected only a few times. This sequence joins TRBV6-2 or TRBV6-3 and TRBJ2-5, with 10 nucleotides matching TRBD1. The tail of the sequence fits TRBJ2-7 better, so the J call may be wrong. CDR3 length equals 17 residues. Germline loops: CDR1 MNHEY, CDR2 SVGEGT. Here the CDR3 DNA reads TGTGCCAGCAGTCCTGGACAGGGGGTACCCCCTTCTTACGAGCAGTACTTC. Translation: CASSPGQGVPPSYEQYF.

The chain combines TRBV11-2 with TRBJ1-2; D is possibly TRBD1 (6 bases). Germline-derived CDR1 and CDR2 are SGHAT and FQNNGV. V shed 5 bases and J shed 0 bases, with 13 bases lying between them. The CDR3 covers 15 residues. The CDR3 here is CASSISDSTNYGYTF. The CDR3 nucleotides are TGTGCCAGCAGCATATCGGACAGCACTAACTATGGCTACACCTTC.

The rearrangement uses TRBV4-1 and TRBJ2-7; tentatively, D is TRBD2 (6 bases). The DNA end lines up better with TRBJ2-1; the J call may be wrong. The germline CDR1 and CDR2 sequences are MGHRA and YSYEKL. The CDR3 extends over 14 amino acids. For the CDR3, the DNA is TGCGCCAGCAGCCAAGCGGGAGCGCGCTATGAGCAGTTCTTC. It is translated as CASSQAGARYEQFF.

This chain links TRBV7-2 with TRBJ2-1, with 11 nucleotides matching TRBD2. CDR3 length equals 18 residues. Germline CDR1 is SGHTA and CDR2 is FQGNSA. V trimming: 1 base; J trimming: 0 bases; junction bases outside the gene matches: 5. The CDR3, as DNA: TGTGCCAGCAGCTTAGGAGCTAGCGGGAGGCGCTCCTACAATGAGCAGTTCTTC. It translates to CASSLGASGRRSYNEQFF.

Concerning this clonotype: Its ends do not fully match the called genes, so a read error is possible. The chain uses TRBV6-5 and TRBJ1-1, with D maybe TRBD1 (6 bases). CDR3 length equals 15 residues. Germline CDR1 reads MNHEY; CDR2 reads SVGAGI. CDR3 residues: CASNRGGPTRAEAFF. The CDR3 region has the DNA TGTGCCAGCAATCGGGGGGGCCCTACCAGGGCTGAAGCATTCTTT.

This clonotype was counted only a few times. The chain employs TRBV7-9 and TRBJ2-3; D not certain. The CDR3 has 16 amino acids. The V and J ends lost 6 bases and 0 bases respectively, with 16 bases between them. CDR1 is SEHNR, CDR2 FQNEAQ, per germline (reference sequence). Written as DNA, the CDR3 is TGTGCCAGCAGATCACCATTTCGGACCAGCACAGATACGCAGTATTTT. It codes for CASRSPFRTSTDTQYF. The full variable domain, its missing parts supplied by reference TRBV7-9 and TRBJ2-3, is DTGVSQNPRHKITKRGQNVTFRCDPISEHNRLYWYRQTLGQGPEFLTYFQNEAQLEKSRLLSDRFSAERPKGSFSTLEIQRTEQGDSAMYLCASRSPFRTSTDTQYFGPGTRLTVL.

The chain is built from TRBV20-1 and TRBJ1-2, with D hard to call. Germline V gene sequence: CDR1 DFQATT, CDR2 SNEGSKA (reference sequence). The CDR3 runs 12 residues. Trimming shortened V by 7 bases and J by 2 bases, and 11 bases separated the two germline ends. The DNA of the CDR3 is TGCAGTGTCTCAGGCCCAAACTATGGCTACACCTTC. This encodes CSVSGPNYGYTF.

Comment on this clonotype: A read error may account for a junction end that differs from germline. The CDR3 loop reads CASSSGLAGRWNEQLF. In nucleotides, the CDR3 is TGTGCCAGCAGTTCCGGACTAGCGGGACGGTGGAATGAGCAGCTCTTC. The chain employs TRBV27 and TRBJ2-5; the match to TRBD2 covers 12 bases. This CDR3 comprises 16 residues. The germline CDR1 and CDR2 sequences are MNHEY and SMNVEV (reference sequence).

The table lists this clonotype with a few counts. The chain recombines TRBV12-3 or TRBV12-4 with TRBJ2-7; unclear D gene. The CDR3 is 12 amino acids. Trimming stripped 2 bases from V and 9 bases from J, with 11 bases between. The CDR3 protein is CASSLSSGTQYF. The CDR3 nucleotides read TGTGCCAGCAGTTTATCAAGTGGTACGCAGTACTTC.

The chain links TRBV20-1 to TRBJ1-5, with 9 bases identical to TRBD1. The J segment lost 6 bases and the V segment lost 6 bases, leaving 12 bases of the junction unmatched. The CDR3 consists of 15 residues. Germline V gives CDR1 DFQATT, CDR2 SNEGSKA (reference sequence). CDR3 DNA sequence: TGCAGTGCCCGGGACAGGGCCGGGGTGGGTCAGCCCCAGCATTTT. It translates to CSARDRAGVGQPQHF.

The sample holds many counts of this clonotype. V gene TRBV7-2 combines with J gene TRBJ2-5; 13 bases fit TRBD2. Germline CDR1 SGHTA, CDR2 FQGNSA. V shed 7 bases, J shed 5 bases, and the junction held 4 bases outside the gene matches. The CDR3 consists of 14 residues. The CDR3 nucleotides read TGTGCCAGCACTATACTAGCGGGAGGGGAGACCCAGTACTTC. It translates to CASTILAGGETQYF.

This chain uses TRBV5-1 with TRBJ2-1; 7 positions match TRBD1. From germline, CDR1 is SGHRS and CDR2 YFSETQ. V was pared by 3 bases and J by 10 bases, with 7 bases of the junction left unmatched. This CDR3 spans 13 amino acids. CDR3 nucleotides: TGCGCCAGCAGCTGGGTGGACAGGCCCGAGCAGTTCTTC. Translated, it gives CASSWVDRPEQFF.

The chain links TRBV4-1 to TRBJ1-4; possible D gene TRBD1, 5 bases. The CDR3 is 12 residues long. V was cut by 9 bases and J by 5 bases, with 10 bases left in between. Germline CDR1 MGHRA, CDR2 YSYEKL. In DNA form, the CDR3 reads TGCGCCAGTAGGGACTCAAATGAAAAACTGTTTTTT. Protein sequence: CASRDSNEKLFF.

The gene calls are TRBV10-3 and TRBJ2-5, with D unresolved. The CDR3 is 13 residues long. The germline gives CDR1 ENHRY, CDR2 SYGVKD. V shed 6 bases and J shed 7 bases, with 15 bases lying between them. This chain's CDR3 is CAIRPDTVGTQYF. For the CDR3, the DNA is TGTGCCATCAGACCCGACACCGTCGGGACCCAGTACTTC.

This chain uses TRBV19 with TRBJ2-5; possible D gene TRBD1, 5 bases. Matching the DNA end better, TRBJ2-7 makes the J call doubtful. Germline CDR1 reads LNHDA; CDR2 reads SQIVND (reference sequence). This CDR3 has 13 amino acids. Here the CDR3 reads CASPLDSFYEQYF. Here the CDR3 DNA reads TGTGCCAGTCCTCTTGACAGCTTCTACGAGCAGTACTTC.

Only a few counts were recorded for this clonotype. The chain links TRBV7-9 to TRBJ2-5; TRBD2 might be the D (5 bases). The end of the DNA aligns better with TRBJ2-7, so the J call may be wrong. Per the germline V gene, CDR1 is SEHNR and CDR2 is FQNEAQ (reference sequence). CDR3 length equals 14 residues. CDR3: CASSLPRESYEQYF. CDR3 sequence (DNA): TGTGCCAGCAGCCTTCCCCGGGAATCCTACGAGCAGTACTTC.

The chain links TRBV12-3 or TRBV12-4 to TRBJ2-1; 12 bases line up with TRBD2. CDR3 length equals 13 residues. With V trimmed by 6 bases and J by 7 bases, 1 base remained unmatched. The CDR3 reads CASRGLAGNEQFF. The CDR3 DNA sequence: TGTGCCAGCAGGGGACTAGCGGGTAATGAGCAGTTCTTC.

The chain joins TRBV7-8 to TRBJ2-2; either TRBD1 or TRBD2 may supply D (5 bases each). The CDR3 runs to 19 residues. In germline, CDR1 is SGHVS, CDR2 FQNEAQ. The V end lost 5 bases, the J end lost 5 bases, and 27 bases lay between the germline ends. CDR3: CASSRKGDLLRELTGELFF. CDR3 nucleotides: TGTGCCAGCAGCCGAAAAGGGGACCTCCTGAGGGAGTTGACCGGGGAGCTGTTTTTT.